Listed below are T cell receptor beta chains from one sample, sequenced in a study of CD8 T cells in Susac syndrome. In TCRdb, the immunoSEQ multiplex PCR reads were re-called with MiXCR into one record per CDR3 protein. Of some 300,000 distinct CDR3 sequences in the sample, roughly 85% were seen once. The sequencing sample was made of CD8+ T cells from PBMCs. The receptors originated from a human donor with multiple sclerosis. CDR3s include the opening cysteine and the closing phenylalanine or tryptophan. D genes are given only for firm matches. Clone size is stated in some rows and not others, as once, few, many or a class when expanded.

cdr3_aa cdr3_length j_call d_call v_call clone_size
CASSLTLGAGDTQYF 15 TRBJ2-3 . TRBV7-9 .
CSVDWGLAGASVSYNEQFF 19 TRBJ2-1 TRBD2 TRBV29-1 .
CASSRTGTDEQYF 13 TRBJ2-7 TRBD1 TRBV25-1 .
CASSYLGRLQETQYF 15 TRBJ2-5 . TRBV5-4 .
CASSPTGDRGQETQYF 16 TRBJ2-5 TRBD1 TRBV4-1 .
CASSRTSEGETQYF 14 TRBJ2-5 TRBD2 TRBV3-1 .
CASSQDSPLAGTYEQYF 17 TRBJ2-7 TRBD2 TRBV4-3 once
CASSQTPSGSEWYEQYF 17 TRBJ2-7 TRBD2 TRBV4-1 .
CASSLGGLTEAFF 13 TRBJ1-1 . TRBV12-3/TRBV12-4 few
CASSMQAFSYEQYF 14 TRBJ2-7 . TRBV19 .
CASSHPRTGDAKNIQYF 17 TRBJ2-4 TRBD1 TRBV5-1 .
CASSLWGLGASSYEQYF 17 TRBJ2-7 TRBD2 TRBV28 .
CASSSPRGYEQYF 13 TRBJ2-7 . TRBV5-1 few
CATSRGTGPLFSGNTIYF 18 TRBJ1-3 TRBD1 TRBV15 .
CASSPGLAGADTQYF 15 TRBJ2-3 TRBD2 TRBV12-3/TRBV12-4 .
CASSIVTRTSGYNEQFF 17 TRBJ2-1 TRBD2 TRBV19 .
CASSQGTSGNDNEQFF 16 TRBJ2-1 TRBD2 TRBV4-3 .
CASSPVDYQETQYF 14 TRBJ2-5 . TRBV28 once
CASSLLNRGDKTQYF 15 TRBJ2-5 TRBD1 TRBV28 .
CASGLDIQETQYF 13 TRBJ2-5 . TRBV12-5 .
CVTKGELMNTEAFF 14 TRBJ1-1 . TRBV20-1 .
CASSYEREPSYEQYF 15 TRBJ2-7 TRBD2 TRBV27 .
CSVEDRVGSGDYNEQFF 17 TRBJ2-1 . TRBV29-1 .
CSASLELGVGGYTF 14 TRBJ1-2 . TRBV20-1 .
CASSSDRENEQFF 13 TRBJ2-1 TRBD1 TRBV7-7 .
CASSLSRLGQGDEQYF 16 TRBJ2-7 . TRBV7-6 .
CAQSGADTEAFF 12 TRBJ1-1 . TRBV7-9 .
CASSQVLYPNYGYTF 15 TRBJ1-2 . TRBV14 .
CATSDLTLAGGYNEQFF 17 TRBJ2-1 TRBD2 TRBV24-1 .
CASSEPMNTEAFF 13 TRBJ1-1 . TRBV5-4 .
CASSLNRIGTDTQYF 15 TRBJ2-3 . TRBV3-1 .
CSARVSANTEAFF 13 TRBJ1-1 . TRBV20-1 .
CASSPGDEQFF 11 TRBJ2-1 . TRBV12-3/TRBV12-4 .
CASSAGAANEKLFF 14 TRBJ1-4 . TRBV2 .
CASRWTANTGELFF 14 TRBJ2-2 . TRBV14 .
CASSYSGLAVLYSYEQYF 18 TRBJ2-7 TRBD2 TRBV11-2 .
CASRIPSSGEYNEQFF 16 TRBJ2-1 . TRBV28 once
CATSDSWGEVDKAVEQFF 18 TRBJ2-1 . TRBV24-1 .
CASSPAGRSFNYGYTF 16 TRBJ1-2 . TRBV6-1 .
CASTPGGTRYAGELFF 16 TRBJ2-2 . TRBV27 .
CASSPRPRLAELYNEQFF 18 TRBJ2-1 TRBD2 TRBV28 .
CASSPKRTRTGGQETQYF 18 TRBJ2-5 TRBD1 TRBV28 .
CASSFRTSGNTDTQYF 16 TRBJ2-3 TRBD2 TRBV27 .